This passage covers 24 T cell receptor beta chains from one sample sequenced in a study of OX40 agonist ivuxolimab in advanced cancers. Sequenced by immunoSEQ multiplex PCR; TCRdb stores in-frame clones only, minus some. Of about 30,000 clones in the sample, over 60% were seen once. Sequencing used CD4+ or CD8+ T cells sorted from blood, obtained in a trial of the OX40 agonist ivuxolimab. These receptors were taken from an adult with an advanced solid tumor such as melanoma, head and neck, liver or kidney cancer.

This clone was counted a single time. V is TRBV6-5 and J is TRBJ1-5; D remains ambiguous. This CDR3 spans 14 amino acids. The V gene's germline CDR1 is MNHEY and CDR2 SVGAGI. V was trimmed by 6 bases and J by 6 bases, leaving 15 bases between them. The CDR3 bases are TGTGCCAGCAGGACGCCCGAGACATCTCAGCCCCAGCATTTT. Its protein product is CASRTPETSQPQHF.

V and J are TRBV4-1 and TRBJ2-1, with unresolved D. The CDR3 totals 15 residues. Trimming left V 0 bases short and J 0 bases short, with 6 bases between. CDR1 and CDR2 (germline): MGHRA, YSYEKL. As DNA, the CDR3 is TGCGCCAGCAGCCAAGACTTGAGCTCCTACAATGAGCAGTTCTTC. This translates into CASSQDLSSYNEQFF.

This chain connects TRBV6-6 to TRBJ1-2, with D possibly matching TRBD1 (5 bases). The CDR3 is made up of 14 amino acids. CDR1 is MNHNY, CDR2 SVGAGI, per germline (reference sequence). Trimming removed 2 bases from V and 8 bases from J, with 15 bases in between. The CDR3 DNA reads as TGTGCCAGCAGTTACCCCTCAGGGTTTGAGGGCTACACCTTC. Its protein is CASSYPSGFEGYTF.

The CDR3 reads CALTRDSYEQYF. The CDR3 DNA reads TGTGCCCTGACCCGGGACTCCTACGAGCAGTACTTC. The V and J genes are TRBV7-9 and TRBJ2-7; D is perhaps TRBD2 (5 bases). The CDR3 has 12 residues. Per germline, CDR1 SEHNR and CDR2 FQNEAQ (reference sequence). The V end lost 11 bases, the J end lost 0 bases, and 11 bases lay between the germline ends.

The chain is built from TRBV2 and TRBJ2-2; no firm D call. This CDR3 is 14 amino acids long. CDR1 and CDR2 from the germline V gene are SNHLY and FYNNEI. With 5 bases removed from V and 5 bases from J, the gap between germline ends came to 12 bases. CDR3 nucleotide sequence: TGTGCCAGCAGTCCAAGGACCGTAACCGGGGAGCTGTTTTTT. Protein sequence: CASSPRTVTGELFF.

With respect to this clone: The same CDR3 is also encoded by other DNA sequences in this sample. The chain has TRBV28 and TRBJ1-1; 8 bases agree with TRBD1. Germline CDR1 is MDHEN and CDR2 is SYDVKM. CDR3 length: 14 residues. Trimming cost V 6 bases and J 6 bases; bases outside gene matches: 9. CDR3 protein: CASRVDREVAEAFF. The CDR3 coding sequence is TGTGCCAGCAGGGTGGACAGGGAGGTGGCTGAAGCTTTCTTT.

V is TRBV29-1 and J is TRBJ2-3, with TRBD2 matching 10 bases. The CDR3 length is 14 residues. The V gene end was trimmed by 6 bases and the J gene end by 0 bases; junction bases not matched to a gene: 3. Looked up from germline, CDR1 is SQVTM and CDR2 is ANQGSEA. CDR3 loop: CSVGTSASTDTQYF. CDR3 DNA sequence: TGCAGCGTCGGGACTAGCGCGAGCACAGATACGCAGTATTTT.

The chain carries TRBV19 and TRBJ2-5; TRBD2 is a possible D gene (7 bases). The germline CDR1 and CDR2 sequences are LNHDA and SQIVND (reference sequence). The CDR3 runs 15 residues. V lost 7 bases to trimming and J lost 5 bases, with 20 bases between them. The CDR3 DNA is TGTGCCAGTAATTTAGGGGGGGAGTTCGGTGAGACCCAGTACTTC. Its protein is CASNLGGEFGETQYF.

The chain recombines TRBV29-1 with TRBJ2-7, with D tentatively TRBD1 (6 bases). The V and J ends lost 7 bases and 6 bases respectively, with 13 bases between them. This CDR3 contains 11 residues. CDR1 and CDR2 from the germline V gene are SQVTM and ANQGSEA. CDR3 nucleotides: TGCAGCGCAAAAGGGGGTTTCGAGCAGTACTTC. Translating gives CSAKGGFEQYF.

This chain uses TRBV7-2 with TRBJ2-7; no firm D call. The V end lost 5 bases, the J end lost 0 bases, and 8 bases lay between the germline ends. The CDR3 consists of 13 residues. Germline CDR1 and CDR2: SGHTA and FQGNSA. CDR3 sequence (DNA): TGTGCCAGCAGCCTCTCCTTCTCCTACGAGCAGTACTTC. It is translated as CASSLSFSYEQYF. The full variable domain, completed using reference TRBV7-2 and TRBJ2-7, is GAGVSQSPSNKVTEKGKDVELRCDPISGHTALYWYRQSLGQGLEFLIYFQGNSAPDKSGLPSDRFSAERTGGSVSTLTIQRTQQEDSAVYLCASSLSFSYEQYFGPGTRLTVT.

This sequence joins TRBV10-3 and TRBJ2-5; 8 bases line up with TRBD1. Germline V gene data show CDR1 as ENHRY and CDR2 as SYGVKD. The CDR3 extends over 12 amino acids. V gave up 10 bases and J gave up 6 bases; unmatched junction bases: 7. The CDR3 is CATWTGLQTQYF. In nucleotides, the CDR3 is TGTGCCACCTGGACAGGGCTGCAGACCCAGTACTTC.

This sequence joins TRBV5-1 and TRBJ2-7; D unresolved. Germline V gene data show CDR1 as SGHRS and CDR2 as YFSETQ. Trimming shortened V by 4 bases and J by 1 base, and 12 bases separated the two germline ends. CDR3 length: 14 amino acids. This CDR3 reads CASSRRPESYEQYF. CDR3 DNA: TGCGCCAGCAGCCGGCGTCCGGAATCCTACGAGCAGTACTTC.

This clone appeared a few times. The V and J genes are TRBV6-5 and TRBJ2-1; 7 bases fit TRBD1. Germline V gene sequence: CDR1 MNHEY, CDR2 SVGAGI. The CDR3 is 15 residues long. Trimming at V came to 6 bases and at J to 3 bases, leaving 8 bases not matched to a gene. Here the CDR3 reads CASSMDRFGYNEQFF. CDR3 in DNA: TGTGCCAGCAGCATGGACAGGTTCGGCTACAATGAGCAGTTCTTC.

The V call is TRBV6-6, the J call TRBJ1-5; D is uncertain. Trimming cost V 2 bases and J 8 bases, with 7 bases left between them. This CDR3 contains 12 residues. The germline V gene encodes CDR1 MNHNY and CDR2 SVGAGI (reference sequence). The CDR3 is CASSYPGKPQHF. In DNA form, the CDR3 reads TGTGCCAGCAGTTACCCAGGCAAGCCCCAGCATTTT.

This clone was found once. V and J are TRBV28 and TRBJ2-3, with 9 positions matching TRBD1. CDR1 MDHEN and CDR2 SYDVKM come from the germline V gene. The CDR3 sequence is 15 residues long. The J segment lost 3 bases and the V segment lost 7 bases, leaving 8 bases of the junction unmatched. The CDR3 sequence: CASKYQDRGTDTQYF. CDR3 coding DNA: TGTGCCAGCAAGTACCAGGACAGGGGAACAGATACGCAGTATTTT.

This sequence joins TRBV6-5 and TRBJ1-5, with D uncertain. This CDR3 comprises 13 residues. With 5 bases removed from V and 4 bases from J, the gap between germline ends came to 9 bases. CDR1 is MNHEY and CDR2 is SVGAGI in the germline V gene. CDR3 nucleotide sequence: TGTGCCAGCAGTGAACCAGGAAATCAGCCCCAGCATTTT. It specifies CASSEPGNQPQHF.

V usage is TRBV2 and J usage is TRBJ1-1; 10 nucleotides align to TRBD1. With V trimmed by 6 bases and J by 4 bases, 5 bases remained unmatched. Germline CDR1 reads SNHLY; CDR2 reads FYNNEI. This CDR3 has 14 residues. CDR3 in DNA: TGTGCCAGCAGCCAGGACAGGGGGGGCACTGAAGCTTTCTTT. Translating gives CASSQDRGGTEAFF.

This clone was recorded once. This chain joins TRBV28 and TRBJ2-5; 9 bases agree with TRBD1. The CDR3 contains 15 residues. Germline V gene data show CDR1 as MDHEN and CDR2 as SYDVKM. V lost 6 bases and J lost 7; bases outside the gene matches: 12. DNA of the CDR3: TGTGCCAGCAGAACCGGGACAGGGACCGTGGGGACCCAGTACTTC. It yields the protein CASRTGTGTVGTQYF.

The chain combines TRBV6-5 with TRBJ1-6; D is unresolved. Trimming took off 5 bases at V and 4 bases at J, with 9 bases between the two ends. CDR3 length equals 14 residues. The germline CDR1 and CDR2 sequences are MNHEY and SVGAGI. The CDR3 sequence: CASSESFYNSPLHF. The DNA of the CDR3 is TGTGCCAGCAGTGAGTCATTTTATAATTCACCCCTCCACTTT.

This clone was found once. CDR3 sequence reads: CASSVGVSSGGQETQYF. The CDR3 coding sequence is TGTGCCAGCAGCGTAGGCGTGTCTAGCGGGGGACAAGAGACCCAGTACTTC. This chain connects TRBV9 to TRBJ2-5; TRBD2 agrees at 10 bases. CDR3 size: 17 residues. J was trimmed by 2 bases and V by 0 bases; bases with no gene match: 7. Germline V gives CDR1 SGDLS, CDR2 YYNGEE.

This sequence joins TRBV5-4 and TRBJ1-2; 9 nucleotides agree with TRBD1. Germline-derived CDR1 and CDR2 are SGHNT and YYREEE (reference sequence). V lost 4 bases to trimming and J lost 1 base; unmatched junction nucleotides: 8. CDR3 length: 16 amino acids. Here the CDR3 reads CASSLKQGASNYGYTF. The CDR3 DNA sequence: TGTGCCAGCAGCCTCAAACAGGGGGCAAGTAACTATGGCTACACCTTC.

This clone was counted between two and nine times. The V gene is TRBV30, the J gene TRBJ1-4; possible D gene TRBD1, 5 bases. Per germline, CDR1 GTSNPN and CDR2 SVGIG (reference sequence). Trimming stripped 1 base from V and 11 bases from J, with 14 bases between. The CDR3 is 13 residues long. The CDR3 region has the DNA TGTGCCTGGAGTGGACGGTGGGACTCCAAACTGTTTTTT. This gives the protein CAWSGRWDSKLFF.

The chain has TRBV30 and TRBJ1-5; D is uncertain. CDR3 length equals 13 residues. From germline, CDR1 is GTSNPN and CDR2 SVGIG (reference sequence). Trimming removed 1 base at V and 7 bases at J, with 11 bases between. This CDR3 is CAWSGGSGQPQHF. In nucleotides, the CDR3 is TGTGCCTGGAGTGGAGGGAGCGGCCAGCCCCAGCATTTT. The full variable domain, completed using reference TRBV30 and TRBJ1-5, is SQTIHQWPATLVQPVGSPLSLECTVEGTSNPNLYWYRQAAGRGLQLLFYSVGIGQISSEVPQNLSASRPQDRQFILSSKKLLLSDSGFYLCAWSGGSGQPQHFGDGTRLSIL.

Remarks on this clone: Other DNA sequences from this sample encode an identical CDR3 as well. V is TRBV11-2 and J is TRBJ2-7; D may match TRBD1 or TRBD2 (5 bases each). CDR1 is SGHAT, CDR2 FQNNGV, per germline. Trimming removed 2 bases from V and 6 bases from J, with 11 bases in between. The CDR3 is 13 residues long. Written as DNA, the CDR3 is TGTGCCAGCAGCTTATCAGGGAGCAGCGAGCAGTACTTC. Protein product: CASSLSGSSEQYF.